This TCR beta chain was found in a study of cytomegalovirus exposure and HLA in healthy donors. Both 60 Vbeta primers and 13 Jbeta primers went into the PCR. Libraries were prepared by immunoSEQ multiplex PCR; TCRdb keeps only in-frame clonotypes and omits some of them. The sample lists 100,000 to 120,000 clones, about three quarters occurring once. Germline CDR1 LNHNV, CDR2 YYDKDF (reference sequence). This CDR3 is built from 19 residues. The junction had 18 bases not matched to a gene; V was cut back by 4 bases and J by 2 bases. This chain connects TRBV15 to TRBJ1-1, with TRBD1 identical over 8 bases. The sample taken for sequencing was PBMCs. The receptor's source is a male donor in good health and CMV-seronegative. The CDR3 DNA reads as TGTGCCACCAGCACCCCCAGAGACTCAGGGGGCCGACATAACACTGAAGCTTTCTTT. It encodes CATSTPRDSGGRHNTEAFF.